The table lists the clone carrying this T cell receptor (beta chain) with a count of one. The junction does not match germline at one end; this may be a read error. The data derive from a study of blood T cell repertoires in COVID-19. Study details: Samples of COVID-19 (acute and convalescent) were obtained from the United States, Italy and Spain. The cDNA or gDNA used as material had been derived from T cells, B-cell-depleted T cells, or PBMCs.

The authors' processing: Amplification from reference gene primers served as the basis for estimated nucleated cell counts. Sequencing used immunoSEQ multiplex PCR; TCRdb keeps in-frame clones, though not all of them. That table furnishes V, J and clone size, whereas the DNA furnished D and trimming. This sample carries tens of thousands of clones, about nine tenths of them seen once, and the ten largest clones take 20% to 25%. The TCR originated in a man aged 50 or older with active COVID-19. Sequenced material: peripheral blood.

CDR3 sequence: CASSPQRTSNGQFF. The CDR3 region has the DNA TGTGCCAGCTCACCACAGAGGACTAGCAATGGGCAGTTCTTC. This chain connects TRBV18 to TRBJ2-1; 8 bases are a match to TRBD2. This CDR3 has 14 amino acids. Germline values: CDR1 KGHSH, CDR2 LQKENI.